The 11 T cell receptor beta chains listed next were all sequenced from one sample in a study of shared clonotypes between healthy human individuals. Using immunoSEQ multiplex PCR, the repertoire was profiled, and TCRdb retains in-frame clones only, with some absent. The sample includes about 1 million clones, about 80% of them seen just once. Input material: memory CD4+ T cells from PBMCs. The subset denotes: CD45RA-negative fraction. Source of these receptors: a man aged 18-30 years in good health. Some clones in this sample may be carry-over from other donors' samples.

V gene TRBV7-2 combines with J gene TRBJ2-1, with 7 bases fitting TRBD2. Germline CDR1 is SGHTA and CDR2 is FQGNSA. Trimming removed 5 bases from V and 2 bases from J; junction bases left unmatched: 6. CDR3 length: 15 amino acids. The CDR3 bases are TGTGCCAGCAGCCCGCGAGCGGGAACCTACAATGAGCAGTTCTTC. Protein: CASSPRAGTYNEQFF. Using reference TRBV7-2 and TRBJ2-1 for the parts outside the CDR3, the full variable domain is GAGVSQSPSNKVTEKGKDVELRCDPISGHTALYWYRQSLGQGLEFLIYFQGNSAPDKSGLPSDRFSAERTGGSVSTLTIQRTQQEDSAVYLCASSPRAGTYNEQFFGPGTRLTVL.

V and J are TRBV7-2 and TRBJ1-2; unclear D gene. Germline lookup yields CDR1 SGHTA and CDR2 FQGNSA. CDR3 length: 12 residues. Trimming stripped 3 bases from V and 8 bases from J, with 10 bases between. CDR3 in DNA: TGTGCCAGCAGCTTCGCTTCGGTCGGCTACACCTTC. Protein sequence: CASSFASVGYTF. Complete variable domain (other parts from reference TRBV7-2 and TRBJ1-2): GAGVSQSPSNKVTEKGKDVELRCDPISGHTALYWYRQSLGQGLEFLIYFQGNSAPDKSGLPSDRFSAERTGGSVSTLTIQRTQQEDSAVYLCASSFASVGYTFGSGTRLTVV.

Of note for this clone: Its ends do not fully match the called genes, so a read error is possible. The chain has TRBV28 and TRBJ2-6; D unclear. From germline, CDR1 is MDHEN and CDR2 SYDVKM. The CDR3 contains 15 residues. The CDR3 region is CAGSLTDSGANVLTF. CDR3 DNA sequence: TGTGCCGGCAGCCTAACAGACTCTGGGGCCAACGTCCTGACTTTC.

To note about this clone: Other DNA sequences in this sample translate to the same CDR3. J is TRBJ2-1 and V is TRBV7-2; perhaps TRBD2 as D (6 bases). The CDR3 sequence is 13 residues long. Germline V gene data show CDR1 as SGHTA and CDR2 as FQGNSA. Between the trimmed V and J ends, which lost 3 bases and 4 bases, there was a span of 7 bases. DNA of the CDR3: TGTGCCAGCAGCTTGAGCGGGTACAATGAGCAGTTCTTC. As protein: CASSLSGYNEQFF.

This clone was seen a few times. The chain links TRBV4-3 to TRBJ2-1, with 13 bases fitting TRBD2. The CDR3 extends over 15 amino acids. Trimming at V came to 4 bases and at J to 9 bases, leaving 6 bases not matched to a gene. Germline V gene sequence: CDR1 LGHNA, CDR2 YSLEER. Here the CDR3 DNA reads TGCGCCAGCAGCCCACTAGCGGGAGGGCCAGGTGAGCAGTTCTTC. This translates into CASSPLAGGPGEQFF.

This rearrangement joins TRBV28 to TRBJ1-1; D might be TRBD1 (6 bases). Germline V gene data show CDR1 as MDHEN and CDR2 as SYDVKM. The CDR3 has 16 amino acids. V shed 5 bases and J shed 2 bases, with 18 bases lying between them. The CDR3 protein is CASSPPRGHKNTEAFF. CDR3 nucleotide sequence: TGTGCCAGCAGTCCCCCCAGGGGACACAAAAACACTGAAGCTTTCTTT.

CDR3 loop: CASSWRLQREATDTQYF. In DNA, the CDR3 is TGTGCCAGCAGCTGGCGCTTACAGCGGGAGGCCACAGATACGCAGTATTTT. The chain joins TRBV7-2 to TRBJ2-3, with 9 bases matching TRBD2. Losses at the gene ends were 4 bases for V and 2 bases for J; bases not matched to a gene: 10. In germline, CDR1 is SGHTA, CDR2 FQGNSA. The CDR3 has 17 amino acids.

In its sample, this clone was seen once. The rearrangement uses TRBV4-2 and TRBJ2-7; 14 positions agree with TRBD2. Germline CDR1 is LGHNA and CDR2 is YNFKEQ. The CDR3 contains 15 residues. The ends lost 4 bases at V and 6 bases at J; junction bases unmatched: 5. The CDR3 DNA follows: TGTGCCAGCAGCCGCCCCGGACTAGCGGGAGGCGAGCAGTACTTC. This translates into CASSRPGLAGGEQYF.

The rearrangement joins TRBV18 to TRBJ2-7, with TRBD1 matching over 10 bases. Trimming removed 6 bases from V and 4 bases from J; junction bases left unmatched: 18. The CDR3 extends over 18 amino acids. CDR1 is KGHSH, CDR2 LQKENI, per germline. The CDR3 is CASSPSDRGRRTVYEQYF. DNA for the CDR3: TGTGCCAGCTCTCCCTCAGACAGGGGGCGTCGCACTGTTTACGAGCAGTACTTC.

This clone was detected only a few times. The V call is TRBV5-1, the J call TRBJ2-6; D assignment may be TRBD1 or TRBD2 (6 bases each). Trimming removed 4 bases at V and 0 bases at J, with 11 bases between. This CDR3 spans 16 amino acids. CDR1 is SGHRS, CDR2 YFSETQ, per germline. The CDR3 region has the DNA TGCGCCAGCAGCCCAAGGGGGGACTCTGGGGCCAACGTCCTGACTTTC. It is translated as CASSPRGDSGANVLTF.

The rearrangement links TRBV4-2 to TRBJ2-1; 9 positions agree with TRBD2. The CDR3 sequence is 16 residues long. Germline values: CDR1 LGHNA, CDR2 YNFKEQ. After removal of 2 bases from V and 10 bases from J, the junction contained 12 bases not matched to a gene. The CDR3 bases are TGTGCCAGCAGCCAAATGGGGATTAGCGGGGGAGAAGAGCAGTTCTTC. The encoded protein is CASSQMGISGGEEQFF.